A single sample gave rise to the 6 T cell receptor beta chains below, sequenced in a study of human T cells and chemical hapten exposure (dated by TCRdb to about 2021). The library relied on RACE. These reads were obtained on a NextSeq 500. TCRdb itself trimmed the public reads at Q25 with fastp, ran MiXCR and retained productive beta chains. Rows with one shared CDR3 protein collapse into an entry with the most common genes and DNA. This sample is represented by under 90,000 distinct CDR3 sequences; about 8.7% of them were singletons. Approximately 1.5% of the sample is in the top ten clones. This sample's time point label indicates: healthy volunteer bleed at 6 weeks. Total RNA was isolated from unfractionated whole blood collected in Tempus Blood RNA tubes. The sequencing input was whole blood. These receptors were taken from a male donor in good health. Some clones in this sample may be carry-over from other donors' samples.

This clonotype was recorded a few times. J is TRBJ2-3 and V is TRBV20-1; 8 nucleotides agree with TRBD2. From germline, CDR1 is DFQATT and CDR2 SNEGSKA (reference sequence). Unmatched junction bases numbered 3, after V lost 0 bases and J lost 1 base. This CDR3 contains 15 residues. The CDR3 loop is CSAREGSGGTDTQYF. In DNA form, the CDR3 reads TGCAGTGCTAGAGAGGGTAGCGGGGGCACAGATACGCAGTATTTT.

The chain is built from TRBV12-3 or TRBV12-4 and TRBJ2-7; a weak D match, TRBD1 (5 bases). The CDR3 covers 14 residues. V lost 2 bases and J lost 6, with 14 bases in between. CDR3 coding DNA: TGTGCCAGCAGTTTACCCCAGGGTGAGCGCGAGCAGTACTTC. Amino acid sequence: CASSLPQGEREQYF.

This clonotype was detected only a few times. The chain recombines TRBV7-9 with TRBJ1-1; a possible D gene is TRBD1 (6 bases). Per the germline V gene, CDR1 is SEHNR and CDR2 is FQNEAQ (reference sequence). This CDR3 is built from 15 residues. Deletions cut 6 bases from V and 3 bases from J, with 17 bases between. CDR3 protein: CASRHRVRGHTEAFF. The CDR3 bases are TGTGCCAGCAGGCACAGGGTACGGGGGCACACTGAAGCTTTCTTT.

There are a few counts of this clonotype. The CDR3 DNA sequence: TGTGCCAGCAGTCAACTGACGGTTGCAACTAATGAAAAACTGTTTTTT. This sequence encodes CASSQLTVATNEKLFF. The J gene is TRBJ1-4, the V gene TRBV6-6; D remains ambiguous. The germline V and J ends were trimmed by 5 bases and 0 bases, with 13 bases remaining between them. There are 16 residues in the CDR3. Germline V CDR1 and CDR2: MNHNY, SVGAGI (reference sequence).

This clonotype was seen only a few times. V gene TRBV7-9 combines with J gene TRBJ2-1, with D uncertain. The CDR3 is 13 residues long. Trimming left V 0 bases short and J 7 bases short, with 7 bases between. Germline CDR1 and CDR2: SEHNR and FQNEAQ (reference sequence). The CDR3 protein is CASSLARANEQFF. CDR3 DNA sequence: TGTGCCAGCAGCTTAGCGCGAGCAAATGAGCAGTTCTTC. Looking up the rest from reference TRBV7-9 and TRBJ2-1 gives the full variable domain: DTGVSQNPRHKITKRGQNVTFRCDPISEHNRLYWYRQTLGQGPEFLTYFQNEAQLEKSRLLSDRFSAERPKGSFSTLEIQRTEQGDSAMYLCASSLARANEQFFGPGTRLTVL.

This clonotype was counted many times. The gene calls are TRBV18 and TRBJ2-7; D tentatively fits TRBD1 or TRBD2 (5 bases each). The germline V gene has CDR1 KGHSH and CDR2 LQKENI. The CDR3 has 12 residues. Trimming removed 9 bases at V and 2 bases at J, with 11 bases between. DNA for the CDR3: TGTGCCAGTCAGGGACGGACCTACGAGCAGTACTTC. Translating it yields CASQGRTYEQYF.